Listed below are T cell receptor beta chains from one sample, sequenced in a study of shared clonotypes between healthy human individuals. Only in-frame clones appear in the TCRdb table, and some are missing; sequencing was by immunoSEQ multiplex PCR. The repertoire holds a few hundred thousand clones, nearly 97% seen once, with 0.11% in the top ten. Sequenced: naive CD8+ T cells sorted from blood. The receptors come from a woman in her thirties in good health. Both conserved end residues are part of each CDR3. D genes are given only for firm matches. Clone size appears in some rows only: once, few, many, or a class for an expanded clone.

>few|TRBV5-6|TRBJ1-5|TRBD1
TGTGCCAGCAGCTTGGTCAGGGGGAATCAGCCCCAGCATTTT
CASSLVRGNQPQHF
>NA|TRBV29-1|TRBJ1-2|NA
TGCAGCGTTGAAAGACAGTACTATGGCTACACCTTC
CSVERQYYGYTF
>NA|TRBV19|TRBJ2-1|NA
TGTGCCAGTAGTATGTGGCGCTCCTCTTATTTATTCAATGAGCAGTTCTTC
CASSMWRSSYLFNEQFF
>NA|TRBV11-2|TRBJ2-7|NA
TGTGCCAGCAGCTTCGGAAGTTCCTTCTACGAGCAGTACTTC
CASSFGSSFYEQYF
>NA|TRBV25-1|TRBJ1-5|NA
TGTGCCAGCAGTGATCAAAACAATCAGCCCCAGCATTTT
CASSDQNNQPQHF
>NA|TRBV5-6|TRBJ2-3|TRBD2
TGTGCCAGCAGCCCCCCCGGGGGGGAGACAGATACGCAGTATTTT
CASSPPGGETDTQYF
>NA|TRBV7-6|TRBJ2-7|NA
TGTGCCAGCAGCTTAGCGGACGACGAGCAGTACTTC
CASSLADDEQYF
>NA|TRBV28|TRBJ2-7|TRBD2
TGTGCCAGCTATGGGGTAGCGGGTCTCTACGAGCAGTACTTC
CASYGVAGLYEQYF
>NA|TRBV29-1|TRBJ1-1|NA
TGCAGCGTCACTAACTGGGCCGGCATGAACACTGAAGCTTTCTTT
CSVTNWAGMNTEAFF
>NA|TRBV6-4|TRBJ1-2|NA
TGTGCCAGCAGTGACGATATCCCTAGGGGCTACACCTTC
CASSDDIPRGYTF
>NA|TRBV6-6|TRBJ2-7|NA
TGTGCCAGCAGCCCGGGACTTTCCTACGAGCAGTACTTC
CASSPGLSYEQYF
>NA|TRBV28|TRBJ2-5|TRBD2
TGTGCCAGCAGTGTCCGCCGGGATGCCCGGGGGGACCAGTACTTC
CASSVRRDARGDQYF
>NA|TRBV28|TRBJ2-4|NA
TGTGCCAGCACGAGCGAGAGGGGCAAAAACATTCAGTACTTC
CASTSERGKNIQYF
>once|TRBV5-6|TRBJ2-7|TRBD1
TGTGCCAGCAGCGTGGGGACAGGAAACTACGAGCAGTACTTC
CASSVGTGNYEQYF
>NA|TRBV29-1|TRBJ2-2|TRBD1
TGCAGCGTAGTAGACAGGGTGAACACCGGGGAGCTGTTTTTT
CSVVDRVNTGELFF
>NA|TRBV28|TRBJ2-1|TRBD2
TGTGCCAGCACCGGGACTAGCGGGAGTCGACTCAATGAGCAGTTCTTC
CASTGTSGSRLNEQFF
>NA|TRBV7-8|TRBJ2-1|TRBD2
TGTGCCAGCAGCTTAGTGGCGGGGGGCATGCAGTTCTTC
CASSLVAGGMQFF
>NA|TRBV7-9|TRBJ2-3|TRBD1
TGTGCCAGCAGCTTTGGGACAGCTAGCACAGATACGCAGTATTTT
CASSFGTASTDTQYF
>NA|TRBV4-2|TRBJ2-2|NA
TGTGCCAGCAGCCAAGGCGGCGACTACACCGGGGAGCTGTTTTTT
CASSQGGDYTGELFF
>NA|TRBV5-5|TRBJ1-1|NA
TGTGCCAGCAGCTGGGGCCTGAACACTGAAGCTTTCTTT
CASSWGLNTEAFF
>NA|TRBV4-1|TRBJ2-5|TRBD2
TGCGCCAGCAGCAAATCTAGCGGGAGTGGGGAGACCCAGTACTTC
CASSKSSGSGETQYF
>NA|TRBV5-1|TRBJ1-1|NA
TGCGCCAGCAGCTTGTATCCGGGGAACACTGAAGCTTTCTTT
CASSLYPGNTEAFF
>NA|TRBV6-1|TRBJ2-7|NA
TGTGCCAGCAGTGAGTGGAGCTACGAGCAGTACTTC
CASSEWSYEQYF
>NA|TRBV7-2|TRBJ2-7|TRBD2
TGTGCCAGCAGCTTAGAAGTTAGCGGGAGATTTTACGAGCAGTACTTC
CASSLEVSGRFYEQYF
>NA|TRBV19|TRBJ1-1|NA
TGTGCCAGTAGTACCGAGTGGCCGAACACTGAAGCTTTCTTT
CASSTEWPNTEAFF
>few|TRBV6-1|TRBJ2-1|TRBD2
TGTGCCAGCAGTGGCCTAGCGGGAGATTTCAACAATGAGCAGTTCTTC
CASSGLAGDFNNEQFF
>NA|TRBV25-1|TRBJ2-1|TRBD2
TGTGCCAGCAGTGAACGACTAGCGGCCTACAATGAGCAGTTCTTC
CASSERLAAYNEQFF
>few|TRBV6-6|TRBJ2-5|NA
TGTGCCAGCAGTTATTGGGAGACCCAGTACTTC
CASSYWETQYF
>NA|TRBV9|TRBJ2-7|TRBD2
TGTGCCAGCAGTGGGACTAGCGGGAATTGGGAGCAGTACTTC
CASSGTSGNWEQYF
>NA|TRBV5-6|TRBJ1-2|NA
TGTGCCAGCAGCCGCCGGCCAGGGAAAGCTAACTATGGCTACACCTTC
CASSRRPGKANYGYTF
>NA|TRBV14|TRBJ2-7|NA
TGTGCCAGCAGCCAAAGGAGGGGTGGGGAGCAGTACTTC
CASSQRRGGEQYF
>NA|TRBV29-1|TRBJ1-2|TRBD1
TGCAGCGTTGACCCAGGGGGTACCTATGGCTACACCTTC
CSVDPGGTYGYTF
>NA|TRBV28|TRBJ2-7|TRBD2
TGTGCCAGCAGGGTGGGCGGGAGTGGCTACGAGCAGTACTTC
CASRVGGSGYEQYF
>NA|TRBV27|TRBJ2-7|TRBD1
TGTGCCAGCAGTTTATCGTGGACAGGGGCCTACGAGCAGTACTTC
CASSLSWTGAYEQYF
>NA|TRBV9|TRBJ2-1|TRBD1
TGTGCCAGCAGCGTAGGAAATGTAGGAGGGACAGGGAAGTTGTACAATGAGCAGTTCTTC
CASSVGNVGGTGKLYNEQFF
>NA|TRBV6-5|TRBJ2-2|NA
TGTGCCAGCAGTTACTCGGACCTCTCCGGGGAGCTGTTTTTT
CASSYSDLSGELFF
>NA|TRBV10-1|TRBJ2-7|TRBD1
TGCGCCAGCAGTGAGGGGACAGACTACGAGCAGTACTTC
CASSEGTDYEQYF
>NA|TRBV19|TRBJ1-4|TRBD1
TGTGCCAGTAGGACTACAGGGGGCGAGGAAAAACTGTTTTTT
CASRTTGGEEKLFF
>NA|TRBV5-4|TRBJ2-3|TRBD2
TGTGCCAGCAGCTTGCGACTAGCGGGAGCAGATACGCAGTATTTT
CASSLRLAGADTQYF
>few|TRBV7-6|TRBJ1-5|NA
TGTGCCAGCAGCTTAGGTGCGAAATGGCCCCAGCATTTT
CASSLGAKWPQHF
>NA|TRBV28|TRBJ2-7|NA
TGTGCCAGCAGTCCTCAGCTGGACTTGTTCGAGCAGTACTTC
CASSPQLDLFEQYF
>once|TRBV5-6|TRBJ2-7|TRBD2
TGTGCCAGCAGCTTGGGGACTAGCGGGTATTCGGGTGAGCAGTACTTC
CASSLGTSGYSGEQYF
>NA|TRBV13|TRBJ2-7|TRBD1
TGTGCCAGCAGCTTGGAGGGACAGGGCTACTACGAGCAGTACTTC
CASSLEGQGYYEQYF
>NA|TRBV5-1|TRBJ2-7|NA
TGCGCCAGCAGCGACGGAAGGAGGTCCTACGAGCAGTACTTC
CASSDGRRSYEQYF
>NA|TRBV4-1|TRBJ2-7|NA
TGCGCCAGCAGCCAAGATCCCGCGGCGAGCTCCTGCGAGCAGTACTTC
CASSQDPAASSCEQYF
>NA|TRBV28|TRBJ1-5|NA
TGTGCCAGCAGTTCCGGCACGACAGACAATCAGCCCCAGCATTTT
CASSSGTTDNQPQHF
>NA|TRBV5-6|TRBJ1-1|NA
TGTGCCAGCAGTAAGAGGGGGGGCACTGAAGCTTTCTTT
CASSKRGGTEAFF
>NA|TRBV19|TRBJ2-7|TRBD1
TGTGCCAGTAGACCGGACAGGGGAACCTACGAGCAGTACTTC
CASRPDRGTYEQYF
>NA|TRBV27|TRBJ2-7|TRBD1
TGTGCCAGCAGTCCCGGACAGGGGGCGCTTGAGCAGTACTTC
CASSPGQGALEQYF
>NA|TRBV5-1|TRBJ2-7|TRBD2
TGCGCCAGCAGCTTGTCTTCCGGGAGGGCCTGGGAGCAGTACTTC
CASSLSSGRAWEQYF
>NA|TRBV19|TRBJ2-7|TRBD1
TGTGCCAGCAGTATGGGACAGGTCTCCTACGAGCAGTACTTC
CASSMGQVSYEQYF
>NA|TRBV2|TRBJ2-1|NA
TGTGCCAGCAGTGACTGGGGGAATGAGCAGTTCTTC
CASSDWGNEQFF
>NA|TRBV5-1|TRBJ1-1|TRBD1
TGCGCCAGCGGAACGGACAGGCTGAACACTGAAGCTTTCTTT
CASGTDRLNTEAFF
>NA|TRBV13|TRBJ2-2|NA
TGTGCCAGCAGCTTTGTTAAGGGGAACACCGGGGAGCTGTTTTTT
CASSFVKGNTGELFF
>once|TRBV6-1|TRBJ2-7|NA
TGTGCCAGCAGTGAAGGCAGGGGAGTGGACGAGCAGTACTTC
CASSEGRGVDEQYF